The 26 T cell receptor beta chains presented below share a single source sample, sequenced in a study of cytomegalovirus exposure and HLA in healthy donors. The PCR ran on 60 Vbeta and 13 Jbeta primers. Method: immunoSEQ multiplex PCR; TCRdb's copy keeps in-frame clones and lacks some. The profile shows 130,000 to 150,000 clones, around 79% of them singletons. What was sequenced was PBMCs. The receptors here all came from a female donor in good health and CMV-seronegative.

This clone showed up just a few times. The chain is built from TRBV7-9 and TRBJ1-1; D ambiguous. The CDR3 loop spans 11 amino acids. V was shortened by 5 bases and J by 7 bases, with 8 bases between the two germline ends. Looked up from germline, CDR1 is SEHNR and CDR2 is FQNEAQ (reference sequence). The CDR3 bases are TGTGCCAGCAGCCATGCAGGTGAAGCTTTCTTT. Its protein is CASSHAGEAFF.

This sequence joins TRBV27 and TRBJ1-5, with D possibly TRBD1 on 6 matching bases. The V end was cut by 6 bases, the J end by 8 bases, with 17 bases between. CDR1 and CDR2 from the germline V gene are MNHEY and SMNVEV (reference sequence). The CDR3 totals 14 residues. CDR3 in DNA: TGTGCCAGCAGGAGACAGGTGGCCGGGGAGCCCCAGCATTTT. Protein product: CASRRQVAGEPQHF.

The V call is TRBV7-2, the J call TRBJ1-1; D is ambiguous. The V end lost 4 bases, the J end lost 5 bases, and 14 bases lay between the germline ends. Germline values: CDR1 SGHTA, CDR2 FQGNSA. The CDR3 consists of 14 residues. CDR3 region: CASSSPGLSTEAFF. CDR3 bases: TGTGCCAGCAGCTCCCCAGGCCTCAGTACTGAAGCTTTCTTT.

This sequence joins TRBV4-1 and TRBJ2-2; 8 nucleotides agree with TRBD2. The CDR3 is made up of 17 amino acids. CDR1 MGHRA and CDR2 YSYEKL come from the germline V gene. After removal of 6 bases from V and 5 bases from J, the junction contained 14 bases not matched to a gene. CDR3 nucleotides: TGCGCCAGCAGTCTACTAGCGGAGCCGCGGGAAACCGGGGAGCTGTTTTTT. Translated: CASSLLAEPRETGELFF.

This clone is a singleton in its sample. CDR3 protein: CASRRIAGTGNEQFF. CDR3 sequence (DNA): TGTGCCAGCAGAAGAATAGCGGGGACGGGGAATGAGCAGTTCTTC. J is TRBJ2-1 and V is TRBV14, with 8 bases fitting TRBD2. This CDR3 has 15 residues. Germline V lookup: CDR1 SGHDN, CDR2 FVKESK. Trimming cost V 6 bases and J 7 bases; bases outside gene matches: 11.

The rearrangement joins TRBV5-1 to TRBJ2-3; TRBD1 aligns across 8 bases. Trimming cost V 4 bases and J 5 bases; bases outside gene matches: 6. CDR1 and CDR2 from the germline V gene are SGHRS and YFSETQ. The CDR3 extends over 14 amino acids. CDR3 in amino acids: CASSLPDRGDTQYF. The CDR3 DNA follows: TGCGCCAGCAGCCTGCCCGACAGGGGAGATACGCAGTATTTT.

The gene calls are TRBV25-1 and TRBJ2-1; D gene ambiguous. This CDR3 is built from 13 residues. Trimming removed 5 bases at V and 0 bases at J, with 5 bases between. Germline-derived CDR1 and CDR2 are MGHDK and SYGVNS. As DNA, the CDR3 is TGTGCCAGCAGTCGAGACTCCTACAATGAGCAGTTCTTC. It encodes CASSRDSYNEQFF. Together with reference TRBV25-1 and TRBJ2-1, the CDR3 gives the full variable domain: EADIYQTPRYLVIGTGKKITLECSQTMGHDKMYWYQQDPGMELHLIHYSYGVNSTEKGDLSSESTVSRIRTEHFPLTLESARPSHTSQYLCASSRDSYNEQFFGPGTRLTVL.

The chain employs TRBV9 and TRBJ2-1, with 10 bases aligning to TRBD2. The CDR3 length is 17 residues. Germline assignment: CDR1 SGDLS and CDR2 YYNGEE. Unmatched junction bases numbered 11, after V lost 1 base and J lost 7 bases. CDR3 bases: TGTGCCAGCAGCGTATATATTTCGGCTAGCGGGGGAAATGAGCAGTTCTTC. Its protein is CASSVYISASGGNEQFF.

The chain links TRBV10-3 to TRBJ2-1; 9 bases are shared with TRBD2. The CDR3 is made up of 14 amino acids. From germline, CDR1 is ENHRY and CDR2 SYGVKD. With V trimmed by 6 bases and J by 6 bases, 6 bases remained unmatched. The chain's CDR3 is CAISPGTSSNEQFF. Here the CDR3 DNA reads TGTGCCATCAGCCCCGGGACTAGCAGCAATGAGCAGTTCTTC.

The V gene is TRBV13, the J gene TRBJ2-3; perhaps TRBD2 as D (6 bases). V was trimmed by 5 bases and J by 6 bases, leaving 12 bases between them. Germline loops: CDR1 PRHDT, CDR2 FYEKMQ (reference sequence). The CDR3 contains 13 residues. The CDR3 region has the DNA TGTGCCAGCAGCGAAACTAGCTTTGATACGCAGTATTTT. Its protein product is CASSETSFDTQYF.

A few counts support this clone. The chain's CDR3 is CAISDAGELFF. Here the CDR3 DNA reads TGTGCCATCAGTGACGCCGGGGAGCTGTTTTTT. The chain combines TRBV10-3 with TRBJ2-2; D unclear. Deletions cut 3 bases from V and 6 bases from J, with 2 bases between. Germline V gene data show CDR1 as ENHRY and CDR2 as SYGVKD. The CDR3 runs 11 residues.

This chain uses TRBV7-9 with TRBJ1-1; weak D call: TRBD1 (5 bases). V lost 1 base and J lost 5, with 8 bases in between. Germline values: CDR1 SEHNR, CDR2 FQNEAQ (reference sequence). This CDR3 is 13 amino acids long. The CDR3 DNA follows: TGTGCCAGCAGCTTAGAGGGGCGAACTGAAGCTTTCTTT. Residues: CASSLEGRTEAFF.

The chain is built from TRBV27 and TRBJ1-6; 8 bases line up with TRBD1. V lost 2 bases, J lost 11 bases, and 2 bases stayed unmatched. The CDR3 loop spans 13 amino acids. Germline CDR1 and CDR2: MNHEY and SMNVEV (reference sequence). The CDR3 region is CASSLAGGPPLHF. In nucleotides, the CDR3 is TGTGCCAGCAGTTTAGCAGGGGGCCCACCCCTCCACTTT.

This chain joins TRBV6-6 and TRBJ2-3; 8 bases are shared with TRBD2. The CDR3 runs 14 residues. Germline V lookup: CDR1 MNHNY, CDR2 SVGAGI (reference sequence). Losses at the gene ends were 6 bases for V and 6 bases for J; bases not matched to a gene: 8. The CDR3 DNA reads as TGTGCCAGCAGGGCAGCGGGAGAACGGGATACGCAGTATTTT. Translating gives CASRAAGERDTQYF.

V is TRBV28 and J is TRBJ1-4, with D possibly matching TRBD1 (5 bases). The germline CDR1 and CDR2 sequences are MDHEN and SYDVKM. This CDR3 contains 14 residues. Trimming stripped 5 bases from V and 8 bases from J, with 15 bases between. The CDR3 is CASSPPGGEEKLFF. CDR3 DNA: TGTGCCAGCAGTCCACCCGGGGGGGAGGAAAAACTGTTTTTT.

This clone was recorded only once. This chain links TRBV10-3 with TRBJ2-3, with TRBD1 as a possible D gene (6 bases). The germline V gene encodes CDR1 ENHRY and CDR2 SYGVKD. V lost 4 bases to trimming and J lost 10 bases, with 21 bases between them. This CDR3 contains 15 residues. This CDR3 reads CAISAPIQGGRAQYF. The CDR3 DNA sequence: TGTGCCATCAGTGCACCGATACAGGGTGGGCGAGCGCAGTATTTT.

The rearrangement links TRBV6-1 to TRBJ1-1; TRBD1 might be the D (5 bases). Germline-derived CDR1 and CDR2 are MNHNS and SASEGT. This CDR3 has 15 residues. V was clipped by 7 bases and J by 1 base, with 16 bases between them. The DNA of the CDR3 is TGTGCCAGCACCAAGGGAGGGGCCGAGAACACTGAAGCTTTCTTT. Its protein is CASTKGGAENTEAFF.

This clone was observed many times. This chain links TRBV28 with TRBJ2-5; 8 bases are shared with TRBD1. The CDR3 consists of 13 residues. Germline CDR1 reads MDHEN; CDR2 reads SYDVKM. With 6 bases clipped from V and 5 bases from J, the junction kept 5 bases outside the gene matches. Written as DNA, the CDR3 is TGTGCCAGCAGGAGGACAGGGACTGAGACCCAGTACTTC. Protein: CASRRTGTETQYF.

The genes are TRBV7-9 and TRBJ2-5; D unresolved. CDR3 length: 15 amino acids. The germline V and J ends were trimmed by 2 bases and 2 bases, with 12 bases remaining between them. The germline V gene encodes CDR1 SEHNR and CDR2 FQNEAQ (reference sequence). The CDR3: CASSLTRAPQETQYF. CDR3 nucleotide sequence: TGTGCCAGCAGCTTAACCCGAGCGCCTCAAGAGACCCAGTACTTC.

This clone came up a few times. This chain uses TRBV2 with TRBJ2-2; 8 nucleotides agree with TRBD1. V lost 2 bases and J lost 4; bases outside the gene matches: 6. Per the germline V gene, CDR1 is SNHLY and CDR2 is FYNNEI. The CDR3 length is 16 residues. CDR3 in amino acids: CASSEKGQVGTGELFF. The CDR3 DNA reads TGTGCCAGCAGTGAAAAGGGACAGGTTGGCACCGGGGAGCTGTTTTTT. The full variable domain, with the rest looked up from reference TRBV2 and TRBJ2-2, is EPEVTQTPSHQVTQMGQEVILRCVPISNHLYFYWYRQILGQKVEFLVSFYNNEISEKSEIFDDQFSVERPDGSNFTLKIRSTKLEDSAMYFCASSEKGQVGTGELFFGEGSRLTVL.

This clone was counted only a few times. The V and J genes are TRBV5-1 and TRBJ1-4, with D perhaps TRBD1 (5 bases). CDR1 is SGHRS and CDR2 is YFSETQ in the germline V gene. This CDR3 has 15 amino acids. V lost 0 bases, J lost 8 bases, and 14 bases lay in between. CDR3 residues: CASSLGGGAGEKLFF. CDR3 DNA: TGCGCCAGCAGCTTGGGGGGTGGGGCCGGAGAAAAACTGTTTTTT.

V and J are TRBV7-9 and TRBJ1-1; D gene uncertain. V was shortened by 4 bases and J by 3 bases, with 3 bases between the two germline ends. Germline V gene sequence: CDR1 SEHNR, CDR2 FQNEAQ (reference sequence). This CDR3 region has 11 residues. CDR3 in DNA: TGTGCCAGCAGCTCTTACACTGAAGCTTTCTTT. It codes for CASSSYTEAFF.

This clone was seen a few times. The chain carries TRBV7-2 and TRBJ1-4; D is ambiguous. The CDR3 is 16 amino acids. Germline V CDR1 and CDR2: SGHTA, FQGNSA. V dropped 1 base and J dropped 8 bases, with 17 bases sitting between them. The CDR3 region has the DNA TGTGCCAGCAGCTTAGGGGAATTGAGGGAGGGAGAAAAACTGTTTTTT. This sequence encodes CASSLGELREGEKLFF.

The rearrangement links TRBV27 to TRBJ2-3; D is unresolved. The germline V gene encodes CDR1 MNHEY and CDR2 SMNVEV (reference sequence). The CDR3 spans 15 residues. V lost 3 bases and J lost 0, with 10 bases in between. This CDR3 is CASSFSPRSTDTQYF. In DNA, the CDR3 is TGTGCCAGCAGTTTCTCCCCCAGGAGCACAGATACGCAGTATTTT.

V usage is TRBV14 and J usage is TRBJ2-7, with 10 bases aligning to TRBD2. This CDR3 is built from 15 residues. The germline CDR1 and CDR2 sequences are SGHDN and FVKESK. J was trimmed by 6 bases and V by 2 bases; bases with no gene match: 7. Here the CDR3 DNA reads TGTGCCAGCAGCCAATTTGCTAGCGGGGGCCGCGAGCAGTACTTC. Protein product: CASSQFASGGREQYF.

The chain combines TRBV11-2 with TRBJ2-3, with 9 bases aligning to TRBD2. Germline trimming cut 3 bases from V and 0 bases from J; bases unmatched to any gene: 4. Germline-derived CDR1 and CDR2 are SGHAT and FQNNGV. This CDR3 contains 16 residues. This CDR3 reads CASSFGTSYSTDTQYF. The CDR3 DNA sequence: TGTGCCAGCAGCTTTGGGACTAGCTATAGCACAGATACGCAGTATTTT.